The rows below give T cell receptor beta chains drawn from one sample of a study of OX40 agonist ivuxolimab in advanced cancers. Method: immunoSEQ multiplex PCR; TCRdb's copy keeps in-frame clones and lacks some. The profile shows around 44,000 clones, 89% of them singletons. The sample in question was CD4+ or CD8+ T cells sorted from blood, obtained in a trial of the OX40 agonist ivuxolimab. Receptors were obtained from an adult with an advanced solid tumor such as melanoma, head and neck, liver or kidney cancer. The CDR3 runs from the conserved cysteine through the conserved F or W. The D gene is left open where the match is weak. Clone size is stated in some rows and not others, as once, few, many or a class when expanded.

abundance	v_gene	d_gene	j_gene	CDR3nt	CDR3aa
NA	TRBV9	NA	TRBJ2-5	TGTGCCAGCAGCGCCGGGGTTCAAGAGACCCAGTACTTC	CASSAGVQETQYF
NA	TRBV7-8	TRBD2	TRBJ2-7	TGTGCCAGCAGCTTTCTAGCGGGGGGGACCTACGAGCAGTACTTC	CASSFLAGGTYEQYF
NA	TRBV7-2	TRBD2	TRBJ2-1	TGTGCCAGCAGCTTCGGCGGGGGGAGCTCCTACAATGAGCAGTTCTTC	CASSFGGGSSYNEQFF
NA	TRBV7-6	TRBD1	TRBJ2-7	TGTGCCAGCAGCCCTGGAACAGGGGCCCACGAGCAGTACTTC	CASSPGTGAHEQYF
NA	TRBV5-4	TRBD1	TRBJ1-1	TGTGCCAGCAGCAGGTCCTCAGGGGGCGCAGGGGTGAACACTGAAGCTTTCTTT	CASSRSSGGAGVNTEAFF
once	TRBV7-2	TRBD1	TRBJ2-3	TGTGCCAGCAGCTTAAACAGGGGCCTGCAAGATACGCAGTATTTT	CASSLNRGLQDTQYF
NA	TRBV11-3	NA	TRBJ2-7	TGTGCCAGCTCGGCGCTTGAAGGCGAGCAGTACTTC	CASSALEGEQYF
NA	TRBV11-2	NA	TRBJ1-2	TGTGCCAGCAGCTTAGATCGGCTTTCAGGCTACACCTTC	CASSLDRLSGYTF
NA	TRBV5-1	NA	TRBJ1-1	TGCGCCAGCAGCTTGTTGGCGGGAGGGAATACTGAAGCTTTCTTT	CASSLLAGGNTEAFF
few	TRBV5-3	NA	TRBJ2-7	TGTGCCAGAAGGTCACCGGGACGGGAACTAGACGAGCAGTACTTC	CARRSPGRELDEQYF
NA	TRBV7-9	NA	TRBJ1-3	TGTGCCAGCAGCCCCCCCGGAACCGGCTCTGGAAACACCATATATTTT	CASSPPGTGSGNTIYF
NA	TRBV5-8	TRBD1	TRBJ1-5	TGTGCCAGCAGCCCGGGACAGCACAATCAGCCCCAGCATTTT	CASSPGQHNQPQHF
NA	TRBV19	NA	TRBJ1-5	TGTGCCAGTAACACCACACCGACGCGAAGCAATCAGCCCCAGCATTTT	CASNTTPTRSNQPQHF
NA	TRBV7-2	TRBD2	TRBJ2-3	TGTGCCAGCAGCAGTCGACTAGCGGGGGGCCCCAAGGATACGCAGTATTTT	CASSSRLAGGPKDTQYF
NA	TRBV9	NA	TRBJ1-1	TGTGCCAGCAGCGTACAAGTCAGGGACACTGAAGCTTTCTTT	CASSVQVRDTEAFF
NA	TRBV2	NA	TRBJ1-1	TGTGCCAGCAGTCCCCAGGGTTTTGGAGCTGAAGCTTTCTTT	CASSPQGFGAEAFF
NA	TRBV2	NA	TRBJ1-2	TGTGCCAGCAGTGCGGGCACAGCCCCCTATGGCTACACCTTC	CASSAGTAPYGYTF
NA	TRBV4-1	NA	TRBJ2-5	TGCGCCAGCAGCCGGCAAACGTACCAAGAGACCCAGTACTTC	CASSRQTYQETQYF
NA	TRBV9	TRBD2	TRBJ2-7	TGTGCCAGCAGCGTAGCTAGCGGGGGGGCCTACGAGCAGTACTTC	CASSVASGGAYEQYF
NA	TRBV5-1	NA	TRBJ1-2	TGCGCCAGCAGCCAATCGGGGGCGGTGAATGGCTACACCTTC	CASSQSGAVNGYTF
once	TRBV7-2	NA	TRBJ2-5	TGTGCCAGCAGCTTAGCGCCACCGGGACAAGAGACCCAGTACTTC	CASSLAPPGQETQYF
NA	TRBV5-8	NA	TRBJ1-2	TGTGCCAGCAGCTTGGCCGTCAAGGGAAACTATGGCTACACCTTC	CASSLAVKGNYGYTF
NA	TRBV2	NA	TRBJ2-5	TGTGCCGGAGCCGCGGGGGCCCAAGAGACCCAGTACTTC	CAGAAGAQETQYF
NA	TRBV19	NA	TRBJ2-3	TGTGCCAGTAGTCTTCTTAGCCGAGCAGATACGCAGTATTTT	CASSLLSRADTQYF
NA	TRBV19	TRBD2	TRBJ2-5	TGTGCCAGTAGTAATAGCGGGGGGTCCTTCCCTTTTCAAGAGACCCAGTACTTC	CASSNSGGSFPFQETQYF
NA	TRBV7-3	TRBD2	TRBJ2-7	TGTGCCAGCAGCTTGGGCGGGGGTACCTACGAGCAGTACTTC	CASSLGGGTYEQYF
NA	TRBV7-9	NA	TRBJ2-2	TGTGCCAGCAGCTTAGCGCCTAGGGGGAGACCCGGGGAGCTGTTTTTT	CASSLAPRGRPGELFF
NA	TRBV29-1	NA	TRBJ2-5	TGCAGCGTTGTCCCCACGCATCAAGAGACCCAGTACTTC	CSVVPTHQETQYF
NA	TRBV7-2	TRBD1	TRBJ1-2	TGTGCCAGCAGCTTAGCGCAGGGGGAGGGTGGCTACACCTTC	CASSLAQGEGGYTF
few	TRBV11-2	NA	TRBJ2-5	TGTGCCAGCAGCTTAGTTTCTAGCGTGGAGACCCAGTACTTC	CASSLVSSVETQYF
NA	TRBV5-4	TRBD2	TRBJ2-4	TGTGCCAGCAGCTTGGTCGCGGCTAGCGGCTTAAACATTCAGTACTTC	CASSLVAASGLNIQYF